The entry that follows covers one T cell receptor beta chain sequence. With a J-beta primer mix and a sample-barcoded 5' primer, a second PCR ran about 7 to 12 cycles. CDR3-containing paired-end reads numbered at least 2.5 million in each sample. TCRdb itself ran the 5' RACE reads through MiXCR, one entry per CDR3 protein. The table shows hundreds of thousands of distinct CDR3 sequences, with roughly 50% occurring only once. The data belong to a study of blood T cells in healthy people across ages. Germline loops: CDR1 SGHTA, CDR2 FQGNSA. The V and J ends lost 5 bases and 11 bases, in that order; junction bases with no gene match: 5. This CDR3 comprises 12 residues.

The gene calls are TRBV7-2 and TRBJ2-1; 8 bases fit TRBD2. The clonotype originates from a man aged 25 to 40 in good health. Sequenced input: blood. CDR3 residues: CASSHGLAQQFF. The DNA for the CDR3 is TGTGCCAGCAGCCACGGACTAGCCCAGCAGTTCTTC.